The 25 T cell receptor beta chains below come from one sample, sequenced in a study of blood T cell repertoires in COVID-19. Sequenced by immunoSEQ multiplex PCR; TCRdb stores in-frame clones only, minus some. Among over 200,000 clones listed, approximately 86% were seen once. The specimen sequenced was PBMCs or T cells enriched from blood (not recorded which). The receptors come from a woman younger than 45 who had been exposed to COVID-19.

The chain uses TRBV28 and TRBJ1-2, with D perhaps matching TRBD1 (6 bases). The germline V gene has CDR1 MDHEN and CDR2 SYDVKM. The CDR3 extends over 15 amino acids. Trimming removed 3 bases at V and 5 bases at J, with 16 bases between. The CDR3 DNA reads TGTGCCAGCAGTTTGCCCTCACAGGGTTCTTATGGCTACACCTTC. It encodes CASSLPSQGSYGYTF.

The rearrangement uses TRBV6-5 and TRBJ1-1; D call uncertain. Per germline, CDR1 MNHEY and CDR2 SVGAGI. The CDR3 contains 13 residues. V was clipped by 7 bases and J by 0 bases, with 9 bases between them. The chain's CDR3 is CASNAGLNTEAFF. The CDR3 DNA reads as TGTGCCAGCAATGCAGGCCTGAACACTGAAGCTTTCTTT.

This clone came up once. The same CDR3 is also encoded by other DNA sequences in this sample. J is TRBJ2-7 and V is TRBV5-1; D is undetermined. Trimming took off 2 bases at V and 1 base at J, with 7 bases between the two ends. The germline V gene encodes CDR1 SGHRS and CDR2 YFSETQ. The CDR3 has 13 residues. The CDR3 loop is CASSFGQSYEQYF. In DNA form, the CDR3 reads TGCGCCAGCAGCTTTGGCCAGTCCTACGAGCAGTACTTC.

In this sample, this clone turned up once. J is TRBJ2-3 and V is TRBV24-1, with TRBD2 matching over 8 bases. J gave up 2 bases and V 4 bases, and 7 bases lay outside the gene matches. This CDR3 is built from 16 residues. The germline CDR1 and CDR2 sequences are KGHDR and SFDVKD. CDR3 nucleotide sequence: TGTGCCACCAGTGACCCAACTAGCGGATCCACAGATACGCAGTATTTT. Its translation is CATSDPTSGSTDTQYF.

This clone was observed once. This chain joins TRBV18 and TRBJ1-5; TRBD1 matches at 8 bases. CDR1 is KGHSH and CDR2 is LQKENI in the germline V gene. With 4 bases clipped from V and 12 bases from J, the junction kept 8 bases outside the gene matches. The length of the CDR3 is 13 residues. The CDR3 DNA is TGTGCCAGCTCACATGGGGGGACAGGAGACCAGCATTTT. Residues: CASSHGGTGDQHF.

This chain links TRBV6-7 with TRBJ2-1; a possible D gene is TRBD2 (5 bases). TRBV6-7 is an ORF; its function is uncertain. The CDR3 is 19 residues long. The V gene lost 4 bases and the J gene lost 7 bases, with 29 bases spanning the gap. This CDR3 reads CASSLPLVPPGRRRNEQFF. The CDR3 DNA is TGTGCCAGCAGTTTACCCCTAGTTCCCCCGGGCCGCCGGAGGAATGAGCAGTTCTTC.

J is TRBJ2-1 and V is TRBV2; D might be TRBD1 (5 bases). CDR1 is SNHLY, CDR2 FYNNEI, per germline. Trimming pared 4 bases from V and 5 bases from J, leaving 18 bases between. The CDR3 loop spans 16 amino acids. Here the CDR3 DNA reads TGTGCCAGCAGTGTCTCCCGACAGTTTGGGAACAATGAGCAGTTCTTC. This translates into CASSVSRQFGNNEQFF.

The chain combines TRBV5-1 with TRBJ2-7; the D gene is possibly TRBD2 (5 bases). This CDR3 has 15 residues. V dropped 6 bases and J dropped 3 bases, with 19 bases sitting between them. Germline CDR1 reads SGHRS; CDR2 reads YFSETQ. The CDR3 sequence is CASKVSGVNRYEQYF. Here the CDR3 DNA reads TGCGCCAGCAAAGTCTCCGGGGTTAATCGCTACGAGCAGTACTTC.

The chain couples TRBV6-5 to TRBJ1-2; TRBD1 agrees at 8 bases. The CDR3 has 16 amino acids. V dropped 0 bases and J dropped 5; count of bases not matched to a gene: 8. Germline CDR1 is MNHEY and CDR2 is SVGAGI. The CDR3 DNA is TGTGCCAGCAGTTACTCTATTCAGGGGGCTTGGTATGGCTACACCTTC. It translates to CASSYSIQGAWYGYTF.

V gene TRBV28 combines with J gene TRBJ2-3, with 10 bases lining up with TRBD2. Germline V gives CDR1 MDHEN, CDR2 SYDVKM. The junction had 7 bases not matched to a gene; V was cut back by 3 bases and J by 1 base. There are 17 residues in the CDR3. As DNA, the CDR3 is TGTGCCAGCAGTTTTTCAACTCTAGCGGGGGGCACAGATACGCAGTATTTT. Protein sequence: CASSFSTLAGGTDTQYF.

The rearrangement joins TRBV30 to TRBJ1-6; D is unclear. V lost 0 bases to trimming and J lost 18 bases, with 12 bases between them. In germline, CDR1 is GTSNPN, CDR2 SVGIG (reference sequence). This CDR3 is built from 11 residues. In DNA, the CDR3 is TGTGCCTGGAGTGTGAACGGAGCCCACCACTTT. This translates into CAWSVNGAHHF.

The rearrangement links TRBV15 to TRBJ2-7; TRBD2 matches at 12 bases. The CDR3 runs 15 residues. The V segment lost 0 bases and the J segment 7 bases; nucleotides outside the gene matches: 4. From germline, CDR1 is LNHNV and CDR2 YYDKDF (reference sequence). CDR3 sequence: CATSRDLAGGREQYF. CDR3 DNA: TGTGCCACCAGCAGAGATCTAGCGGGGGGGCGTGAGCAGTACTTC. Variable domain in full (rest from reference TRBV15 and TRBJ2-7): DAMVIQNPRYQVTQFGKPVTLSCSQTLNHNVMYWYQQKSSQAPKLLFHYYDKDFNNEADTPDNFQSRRPNTSFCFLDIRSPGLGDTAMYLCATSRDLAGGREQYFGPGTRLTVT.

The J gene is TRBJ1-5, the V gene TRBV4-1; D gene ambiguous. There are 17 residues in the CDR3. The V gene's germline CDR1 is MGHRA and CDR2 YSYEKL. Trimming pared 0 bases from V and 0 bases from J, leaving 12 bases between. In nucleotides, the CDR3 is TGCGCCAGCAGCCAAGAATCCCCCCTATATAGCAATCAGCCCCAGCATTTT. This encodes CASSQESPLYSNQPQHF.

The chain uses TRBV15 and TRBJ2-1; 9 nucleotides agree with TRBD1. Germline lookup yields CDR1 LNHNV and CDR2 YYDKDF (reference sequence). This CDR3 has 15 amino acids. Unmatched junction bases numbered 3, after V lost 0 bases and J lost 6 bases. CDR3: CATSRDSTGGNEQFF. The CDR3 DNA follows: TGTGCCACCAGCAGAGATTCGACAGGGGGCAATGAGCAGTTCTTC.

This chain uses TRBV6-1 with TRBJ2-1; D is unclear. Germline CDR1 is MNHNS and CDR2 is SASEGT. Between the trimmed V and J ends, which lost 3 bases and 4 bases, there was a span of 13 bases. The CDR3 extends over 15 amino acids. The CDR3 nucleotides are TGTGCCAGCAGTGACGAACCCGCCAGGTACAATGAGCAGTTCTTC. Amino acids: CASSDEPARYNEQFF.

In DNA form, the CDR3 reads TGTGCCACCAGTGATTCTGGCTCAGATACGCAGTATTTT. It is translated as CATSDSGSDTQYF. The J gene is TRBJ2-3, the V gene TRBV24-1; D uncertain. This CDR3 region has 13 residues. Germline CDR1 is KGHDR and CDR2 is SFDVKD. With 2 bases removed from V and 4 bases from J, the gap between germline ends came to 6 bases.

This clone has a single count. This CDR3 is CAITPGGDTDTQYF. As DNA, the CDR3 is TGTGCCATCACCCCGGGGGGGGATACAGATACGCAGTATTTT. This chain joins TRBV10-3 and TRBJ2-3; 8 nucleotides match TRBD2. The germline CDR1 and CDR2 sequences are ENHRY and SYGVKD. With V trimmed by 7 bases and J by 3 bases, 6 bases remained unmatched. This CDR3 has 14 amino acids.

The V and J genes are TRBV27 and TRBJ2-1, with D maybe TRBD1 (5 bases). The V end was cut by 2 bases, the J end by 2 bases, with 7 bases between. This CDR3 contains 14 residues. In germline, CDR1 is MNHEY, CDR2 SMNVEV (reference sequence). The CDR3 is CASSLPGPYNEQFF. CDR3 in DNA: TGTGCCAGCAGTTTACCAGGGCCCTACAATGAGCAGTTCTTC.

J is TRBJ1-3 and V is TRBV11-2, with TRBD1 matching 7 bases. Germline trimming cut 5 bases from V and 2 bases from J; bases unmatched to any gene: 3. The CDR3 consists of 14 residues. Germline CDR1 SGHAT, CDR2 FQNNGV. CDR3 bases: TGTGCCAGCAGCACAGGGACAGCTGGAAACACCATATATTTT. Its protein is CASSTGTAGNTIYF.

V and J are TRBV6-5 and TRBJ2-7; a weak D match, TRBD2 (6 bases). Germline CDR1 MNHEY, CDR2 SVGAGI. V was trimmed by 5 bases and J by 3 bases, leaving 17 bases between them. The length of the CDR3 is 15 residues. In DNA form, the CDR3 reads TGTGCCAGCAGTCCGGACTGGAGGGGCTACTACGAGCAGTACTTC. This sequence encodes CASSPDWRGYYEQYF.

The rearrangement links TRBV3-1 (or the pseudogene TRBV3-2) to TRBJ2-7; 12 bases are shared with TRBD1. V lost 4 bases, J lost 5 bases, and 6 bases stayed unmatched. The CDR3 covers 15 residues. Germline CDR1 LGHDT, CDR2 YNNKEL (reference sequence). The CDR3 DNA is TGTGCCAGCAGCCGGAGCGGGACAGGGGGCGACGAGCAGTACTTC. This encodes CASSRSGTGGDEQYF.

The CDR3 loop reads CASVRGRGGTEAFF. For the CDR3, the DNA is TGTGCCAGCGTTAGGGGCAGGGGCGGCACTGAAGCTTTCTTT. The chain has TRBV2 and TRBJ1-1; tentative D call: TRBD1 (6 bases). Germline values: CDR1 SNHLY, CDR2 FYNNEI. V was trimmed by 8 bases and J by 4 bases, leaving 17 bases between them. The CDR3 loop spans 14 amino acids.

The CDR3 loop is CASSDYGITYEQYF. The DNA for the CDR3 is TGTGCCAGCAGTGACTACGGGATAACCTACGAGCAGTACTTC. The chain uses TRBV2 and TRBJ2-7; D perhaps matches TRBD2 (5 bases). This CDR3 comprises 14 residues. Germline V gene sequence: CDR1 SNHLY, CDR2 FYNNEI. Between the trimmed V and J ends, which lost 3 bases and 2 bases, there was a span of 11 bases.

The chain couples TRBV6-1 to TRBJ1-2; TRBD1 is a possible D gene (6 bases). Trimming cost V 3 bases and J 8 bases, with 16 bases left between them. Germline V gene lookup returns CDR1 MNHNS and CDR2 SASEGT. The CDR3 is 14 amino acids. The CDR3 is CASSDPGQRKGYTF. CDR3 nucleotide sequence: TGTGCCAGCAGTGACCCAGGACAGCGAAAAGGCTACACCTTC.

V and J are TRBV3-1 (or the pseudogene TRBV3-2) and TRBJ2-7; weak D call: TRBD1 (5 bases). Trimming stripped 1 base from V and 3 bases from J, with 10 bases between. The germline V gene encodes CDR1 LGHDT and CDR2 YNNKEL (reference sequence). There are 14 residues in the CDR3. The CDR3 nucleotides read TGTGCCAGCAGCCAAGGTGTCAGGGACTACGAGCAGTACTTC. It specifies CASSQGVRDYEQYF.